A selection of T cell receptor beta chains follows, all from one sample in a study of vaccination and CD4 T cells after COVID-19. TCRdb reanalysed the PCR reads using MiXCR and keeps one entry per CDR3 protein. The table includes roughly 19,000 distinct CDR3 sequences, about 60% detected once. The sample consisted of CD4+ T cells from blood, taken after SARS-CoV-2 vaccination. These receptors all come from a human donor who had recovered from COVID-19. The CDR3 runs from the conserved cysteine through the conserved F or W. The D gene is left open where the match is weak. Size is omitted from some rows. Given values are once, few, many or a class for expanded clones.

V gene	D gene	J gene	clone size	CDR3 DNA	CDR3 protein
TRBV24-1	.	TRBJ2-5	.	TGTGCCACCAGTGCTACCTCCGTGGGACCCCTTACACGAGAGACCCAGTACTTC	CATSATSVGPLTRETQYF
TRBV5-8	.	TRBJ1-5	.	TGTGCCAGCAGCCCATACGGAGACAGTGATTATAGCAATCAGCCCCAGCATTTT	CASSPYGDSDYSNQPQHF
TRBV2	TRBD2	TRBJ2-4	.	TGTGCCAGCAGTCAACCGGGACTAGCGCACGCCAAAAACATTCAGTACTTC	CASSQPGLAHAKNIQYF
TRBV28	.	TRBJ1-2	.	TGTGCCAGCAGCCCTGGGGGGTACTATGGCTACACCTTC	CASSPGGYYGYTF
TRBV6-1	TRBD1	TRBJ1-2	.	TGTGCCAGCAGTGGGGACAGGGGTAACTATGGCTACACCTTC	CASSGDRGNYGYTF
TRBV10-3	TRBD1	TRBJ2-1	few	TGTGCCACCCTCGAACGGACAGGGTGGAATGAGCAGTTCTTC	CATLERTGWNEQFF
TRBV7-3	TRBD1	TRBJ2-6	.	TGTGCCAGCAGCCCCCGGACAGGGGGCGCCTCTGGGGCCAACGTCCTGACTTTC	CASSPRTGGASGANVLTF
TRBV20-1	.	TRBJ1-2	.	TGCAGTGCCCTATCGCCAGGGGCCTATGGCTACACCTTC	CSALSPGAYGYTF
TRBV20-1	.	TRBJ2-3	.	TGCAGTGCCAGGGACGGCCGGTCGCCAGATACGCAGTATTTT	CSARDGRSPDTQYF
TRBV5-1	TRBD1	TRBJ2-1	.	TGCGCCAGCAGCGCAGGGACAGGGGGCGATGAGCAGTTCTTC	CASSAGTGGDEQFF
TRBV7-2	.	TRBJ2-3	few	TGTGCCAGCAGCTTAGGGACCACAGATACGCAGTATTTT	CASSLGTTDTQYF
TRBV28	.	TRBJ2-1	few	TGTGCCAGCATCCCAGGGGGGACTACCACGTTCGATGAGCAGTTCTTC	CASIPGGTTTFDEQFF
TRBV6-5	.	TRBJ2-3	.	TGTGCCAGCAGTTACTCGGGACTAGATACGCAGTATTTT	CASSYSGLDTQYF
TRBV7-4	TRBD1	TRBJ2-7	.	TGTGCCAGCAGCTCAGCCGGGACAGGGGCCGAGCAGTACTTC	CASSSAGTGAEQYF
TRBV5-1	TRBD2	TRBJ2-5	once	TGCGCCAGCAAGGCCCTAGCGGGGATGAAAGAGACCCAGTACTTC	CASKALAGMKETQYF
TRBV6-1	.	TRBJ1-5	few	TGTGCCAGCAGAAAGACAGGTCGCTCATCGACCCAGCATTTT	CASRKTGRSSTQHF
TRBV5-1	TRBD2	TRBJ2-5	.	TGCGCCAGCAGTACAATAAGCGGGAGGGGAAAGACCCAGTACTTC	CASSTISGRGKTQYF
TRBV6-2/TRBV6-3	TRBD2	TRBJ2-2	.	TGTGCCAGCAGTTACCCCCCACTAGCGGCACCCGGGGAGCTGTTTTTT	CASSYPPLAAPGELFF
TRBV5-4	TRBD2	TRBJ2-2	.	TGTGCCAGCAGCTTGGGGGGGGGAAGCACCGGGGAGCTGTTTTTT	CASSLGGGSTGELFF
TRBV19	.	TRBJ2-3	.	TGTGCCAGTAGGCTGGGGGCCTTCGCAGATACGCAGTATTTT	CASRLGAFADTQYF
TRBV24-1	TRBD1	TRBJ2-7	.	TGTGCCACCAGTGGTAACCCCGGGACAGGATTCTACGAGCAGTACTTC	CATSGNPGTGFYEQYF
TRBV30	.	TRBJ1-6	.	TGTGCCCGGAGAGCAGCAAAGGCGTATAATTCACCCCTCCACTTT	CARRAAKAYNSPLHF
TRBV27	TRBD2	TRBJ2-5	once	TGTGCCAGCAGTTCCCAACGACTAGCCCGAAGAGAGACCCAGTACTTC	CASSSQRLARRETQYF
TRBV20-1	.	TRBJ1-6	.	TGCAGTGCCGAAAGAGGGACCCCCCTCCACTTT	CSAERGTPLHF
TRBV10-1	.	TRBJ2-7	.	TGCGCCAGCAGACAGAGCGGTCGCGAGCAGTACTTC	CASRQSGREQYF
TRBV28	.	TRBJ2-7	.	TGTGCCAGCAGTTTATATGGCTACGAGCAGTACTTC	CASSLYGYEQYF
TRBV19	.	TRBJ1-3	.	TGTGCCAGTCAGGGTACGGTCTCTGGAAACACCATATATTTT	CASQGTVSGNTIYF
TRBV2	.	TRBJ2-5	.	TGTGCCAGCAACCCAGGACTACGAGGTAGCGAGACCCAGTACTTC	CASNPGLRGSETQYF
TRBV12-3/TRBV12-4	.	TRBJ1-3	.	TGTGCCAGCAGTTTCGGGGCAGCAACGGGAAACACCATATATTTT	CASSFGAATGNTIYF
TRBV15	TRBD1	TRBJ2-2	.	TGTGCCACCAGCATCGGACAGGGGGACACCGGGGAGCTGTTTTTT	CATSIGQGDTGELFF
TRBV6-2/TRBV6-3	TRBD1	TRBJ2-7	.	TGTGCCAGCAGTTACTCGATATTCATGGGACAGGGAACGGACGAGCAGTACTTC	CASSYSIFMGQGTDEQYF
TRBV6-5	TRBD1	TRBJ1-2	.	TGTGCCAGCAGTTACTCGGACAGGGTGAGCGGCTACACCTTC	CASSYSDRVSGYTF
TRBV25-1	.	TRBJ2-5	.	TGTGCCAGCAGTGAAACGGGTGGCGGGGAGACCCAGTACTTC	CASSETGGGETQYF